Here is one T cell receptor (beta chain) with its context. Germline trimming cut 3 bases from V and 0 bases from J; bases unmatched to any gene: 9. CDR3 length equals 19 residues. The V gene's germline CDR1 is KGHSH and CDR2 LQKENI. The data belong to a study of blood T cell repertoires in COVID-19. Study context: Material from acute and convalescent COVID-19 was sourced from the United States, Italy and Spain. Sources were T cells, B-cell-depleted T cells, or PBMCs; the material itself was cDNA or gDNA.

As handled by the study authors: Amplifying reference gene primers gave estimates of nucleated cell counts. Repertoires were generated with immunoSEQ multiplex PCR, while TCRdb's copy carries only in-frame clones and drops some. V and J calls and clone size are given by that table; D and trimming were obtained from the DNA. This sample yields about 150,000 clones, of which roughly 80% are seen a single time; roughly 0.52% belongs to the top ten. Sequenced sample: peripheral blood. The receptor's source is a man aged 55 to 70 with acute or convalescent COVID-19. The chain joins TRBV18 to TRBJ2-6; 9 bases are a match to TRBD1. DNA for the CDR3: TGTGCCAGCTCACCTAAGGCGACAGGGGGGAGCTCTGGGGCCAACGTCCTGACTTTC. As protein: CASSPKATGGSSGANVLTF.